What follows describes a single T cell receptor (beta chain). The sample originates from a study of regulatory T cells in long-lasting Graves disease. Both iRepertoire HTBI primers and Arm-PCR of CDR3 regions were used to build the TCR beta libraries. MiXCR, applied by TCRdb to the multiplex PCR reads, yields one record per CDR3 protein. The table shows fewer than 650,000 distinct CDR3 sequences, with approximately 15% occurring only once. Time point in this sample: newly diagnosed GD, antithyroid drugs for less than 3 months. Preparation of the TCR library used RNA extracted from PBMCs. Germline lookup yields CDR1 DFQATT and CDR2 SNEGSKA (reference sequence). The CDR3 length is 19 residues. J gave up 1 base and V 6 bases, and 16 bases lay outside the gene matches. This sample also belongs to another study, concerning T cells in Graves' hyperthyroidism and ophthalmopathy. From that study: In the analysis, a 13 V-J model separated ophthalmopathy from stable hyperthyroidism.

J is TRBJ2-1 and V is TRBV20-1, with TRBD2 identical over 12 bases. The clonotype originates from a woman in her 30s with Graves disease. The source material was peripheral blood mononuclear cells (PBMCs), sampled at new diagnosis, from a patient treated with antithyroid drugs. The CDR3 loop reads CSAEKLAGGLPSSYNEQFF. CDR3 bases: TGCAGTGCCGAGAAACTAGCGGGAGGCCTTCCATCATCCTACAATGAGCAGTTCTTC.